This T cell receptor (beta chain) is drawn from a study of T cells in localized non-small cell lung cancer. This clone was detected a few times. Its antigen is not identified. Notes on the study in general: Heterogeneity within the tumor remains possible, as just one region underwent sequencing. The appearance of a median 57 of the top 100 tumor clones was seen in adjacent lung.

The CDR3 consists of 12 residues. Germline V gives CDR1 GTSNPN, CDR2 SVGIG (reference sequence). V was clipped by 0 bases and J by 8 bases, with 7 bases between them. Profiled with immunoSEQ multiplex PCR; TCRdb holds only in-frame clones, not every one. Here the sample spans just under 80,000 clones, around 81% being singletons. The receptor comes from a female donor older than 55 with stage I lung adenocarcinoma. The sequencing used peripheral blood, collected before any cancer treatment. The chain is built from TRBV30 and TRBJ1-4; D ambiguous. CDR3 DNA: TGTGCCTGGAGTGTATCTGTGGAAAAACTGTTTTTT. This encodes CAWSVSVEKLFF.